This T cell receptor (beta chain) was captured in a study of shared clonotypes between healthy human individuals. Produced via immunoSEQ multiplex PCR; TCRdb's table is partial and in-frame only. Found here are some 500,000 clones, roughly 80% of them singletons; the top ten hold 12%. The receptor comes from a woman between 35 and 50 years old in good health. Some clones in this sample may be carry-over from other donors' samples. Material: PBMCs.

The CDR3 spells CSVTSQGGNTIYF. In DNA form, the CDR3 reads TGCAGCGTGACAAGCCAAGGCGGAAACACCATATATTTT. The J gene is TRBJ1-3, the V gene TRBV29-1; D gene unclear. The V end lost 6 bases, the J end lost 4 bases, and 13 bases lay between the germline ends. This CDR3 is 13 amino acids long. CDR1 is SQVTM, CDR2 ANQGSEA, per germline.